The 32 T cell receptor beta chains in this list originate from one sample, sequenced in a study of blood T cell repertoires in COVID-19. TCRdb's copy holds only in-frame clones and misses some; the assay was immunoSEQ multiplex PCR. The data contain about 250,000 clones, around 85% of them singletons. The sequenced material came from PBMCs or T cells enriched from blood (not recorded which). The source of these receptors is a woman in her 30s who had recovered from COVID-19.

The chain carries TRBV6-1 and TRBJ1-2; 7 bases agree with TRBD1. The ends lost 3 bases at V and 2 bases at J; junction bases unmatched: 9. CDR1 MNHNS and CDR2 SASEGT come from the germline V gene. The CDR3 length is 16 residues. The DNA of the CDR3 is TGTGCCAGCAGTGATAGACCCTGGACAGGAAACTATGGCTACACCTTC. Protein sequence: CASSDRPWTGNYGYTF.

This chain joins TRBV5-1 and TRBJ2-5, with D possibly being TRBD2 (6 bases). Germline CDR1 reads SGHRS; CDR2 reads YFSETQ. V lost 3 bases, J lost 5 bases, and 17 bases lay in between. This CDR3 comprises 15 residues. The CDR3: CASSSAGTGGETQYF. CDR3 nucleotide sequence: TGCGCCAGCAGCTCCGCAGGGACTGGAGGCGAGACCCAGTACTTC.

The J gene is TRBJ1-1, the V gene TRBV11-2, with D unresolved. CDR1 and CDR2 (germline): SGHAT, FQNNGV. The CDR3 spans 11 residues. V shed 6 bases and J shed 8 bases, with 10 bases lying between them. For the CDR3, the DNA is TGTGCCAGCAGTCAAAGGGAGGAAGCTTTCTTT. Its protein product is CASSQREEAFF.

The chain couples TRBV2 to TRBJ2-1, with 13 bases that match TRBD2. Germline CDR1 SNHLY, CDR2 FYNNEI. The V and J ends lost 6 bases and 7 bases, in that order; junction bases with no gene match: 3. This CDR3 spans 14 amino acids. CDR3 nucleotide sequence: TGTGCCAGCAGGACTAGCGGGGGGATGAATGAGCAGTTCTTC. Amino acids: CASRTSGGMNEQFF.

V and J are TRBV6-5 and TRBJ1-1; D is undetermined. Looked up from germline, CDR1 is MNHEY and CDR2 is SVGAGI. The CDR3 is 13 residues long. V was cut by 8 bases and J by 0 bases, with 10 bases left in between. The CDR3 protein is CASGQNLNTEAFF. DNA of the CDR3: TGTGCCAGCGGTCAGAATCTGAACACTGAAGCTTTCTTT.

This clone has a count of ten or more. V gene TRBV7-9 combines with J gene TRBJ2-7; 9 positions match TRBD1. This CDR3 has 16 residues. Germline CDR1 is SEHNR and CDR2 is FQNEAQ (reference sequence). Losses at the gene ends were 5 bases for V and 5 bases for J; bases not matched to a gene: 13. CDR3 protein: CASSTLPGTGINEQYF. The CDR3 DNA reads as TGTGCCAGCAGCACTCTGCCCGGGACAGGGATCAACGAGCAGTACTTC.

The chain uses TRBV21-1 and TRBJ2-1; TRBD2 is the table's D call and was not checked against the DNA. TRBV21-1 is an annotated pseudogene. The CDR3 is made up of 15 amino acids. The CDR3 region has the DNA TGTGCCAGCAGCGGACTTAGCGGGAGTTGGGATGAGCAGTTCTTC. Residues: CASSGLSGSWDEQFF.

Here the CDR3 DNA reads TGTGCCAGTAGTACCATCCTATACCCGCGGGGGGGCCACAATGAGCAGTTCTTC. It translates to CASSTILYPRGGHNEQFF. The chain recombines TRBV19 with TRBJ2-1; 9 bases line up with TRBD2. Trimming removed 4 bases from V and 5 bases from J; junction bases left unmatched: 15. This CDR3 contains 18 residues. The V gene's germline CDR1 is LNHDA and CDR2 SQIVND (reference sequence).

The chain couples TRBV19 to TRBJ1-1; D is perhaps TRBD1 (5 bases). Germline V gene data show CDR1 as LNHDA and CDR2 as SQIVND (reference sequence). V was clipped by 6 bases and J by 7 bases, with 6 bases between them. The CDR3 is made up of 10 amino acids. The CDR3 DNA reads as TGTGCCAGTAGCGACAGTGAAGCTTTCTTT. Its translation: CASSDSEAFF.

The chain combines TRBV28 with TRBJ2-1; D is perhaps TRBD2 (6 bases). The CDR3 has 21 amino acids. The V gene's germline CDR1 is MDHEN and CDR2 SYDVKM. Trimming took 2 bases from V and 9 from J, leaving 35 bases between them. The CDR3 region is CASSLQSGPVKGTPHRGEQFF. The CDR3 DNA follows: TGTGCCAGCAGTTTACAAAGCGGACCAGTCAAAGGGACTCCCCACCGAGGTGAGCAGTTCTTC.

The CDR3 spells CASSRGTGEAKNIQYF. CDR3 DNA sequence: TGCGCCAGCAGCCGAGGGACAGGGGAAGCCAAAAACATTCAGTACTTC. The V call is TRBV4-1, the J call TRBJ2-4, with 10 bases fitting TRBD1. CDR3 length: 16 residues. In germline, CDR1 is MGHRA, CDR2 YSYEKL. With V trimmed by 4 bases and J by 0 bases, 3 bases remained unmatched.

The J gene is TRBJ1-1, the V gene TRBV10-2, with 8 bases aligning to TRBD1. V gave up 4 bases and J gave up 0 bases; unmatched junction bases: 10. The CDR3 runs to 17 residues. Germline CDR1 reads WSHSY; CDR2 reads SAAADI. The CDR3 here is CASSAHSTGAMNTEAFF. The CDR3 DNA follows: TGCGCCAGCAGTGCACATTCGACAGGGGCCATGAACACTGAAGCTTTCTTT.

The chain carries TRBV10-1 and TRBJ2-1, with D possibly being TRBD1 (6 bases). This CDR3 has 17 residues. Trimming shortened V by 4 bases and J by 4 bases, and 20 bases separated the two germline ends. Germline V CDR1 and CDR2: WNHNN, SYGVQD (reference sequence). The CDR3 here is CASSGGRQATTYNEQFF. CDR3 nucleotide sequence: TGCGCCAGCAGTGGGGGCCGACAGGCAACTACGTACAATGAGCAGTTCTTC.

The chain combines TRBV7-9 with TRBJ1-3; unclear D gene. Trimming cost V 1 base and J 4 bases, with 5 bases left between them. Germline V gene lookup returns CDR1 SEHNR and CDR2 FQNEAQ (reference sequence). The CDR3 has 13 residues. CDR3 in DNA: TGTGCCAGCAGCTTAGTTCAGGGAAACACCATATATTTT. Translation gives CASSLVQGNTIYF.

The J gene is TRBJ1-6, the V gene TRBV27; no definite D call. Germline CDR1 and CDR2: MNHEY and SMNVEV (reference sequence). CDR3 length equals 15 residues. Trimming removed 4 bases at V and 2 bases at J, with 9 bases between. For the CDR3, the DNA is TGTGCCAGCAGTTCTACGGGGACCTATAATTCACCCCTCCACTTT. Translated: CASSSTGTYNSPLHF.

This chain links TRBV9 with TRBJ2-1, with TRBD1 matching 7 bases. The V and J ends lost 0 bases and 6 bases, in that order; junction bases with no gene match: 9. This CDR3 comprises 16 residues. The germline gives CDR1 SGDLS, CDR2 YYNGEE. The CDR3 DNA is TGTGCCAGCAGCGTAGGCGACAGGGTAGTTCGCAATGAGCAGTTCTTC. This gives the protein CASSVGDRVVRNEQFF.

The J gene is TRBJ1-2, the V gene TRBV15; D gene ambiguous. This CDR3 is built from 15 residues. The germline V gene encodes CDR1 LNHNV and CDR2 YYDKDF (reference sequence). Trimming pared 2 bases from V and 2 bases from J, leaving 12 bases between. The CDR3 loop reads CATSRMGPSNYGYTF. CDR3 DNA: TGTGCCACCAGCAGAATGGGCCCGAGCAACTATGGCTACACCTTC.

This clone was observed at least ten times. The CDR3 reads CASRGLTELFF. The CDR3 coding sequence is TGTGCCAGCAGGGGACTCACCGAGCTGTTTTTT. The genes are TRBV28 and TRBJ2-2, with a tentative D call TRBD2 (6 bases). The CDR3 is 11 amino acids. Trimming left V 6 bases short and J 11 bases short, with 10 bases between. Germline V gives CDR1 MDHEN, CDR2 SYDVKM.

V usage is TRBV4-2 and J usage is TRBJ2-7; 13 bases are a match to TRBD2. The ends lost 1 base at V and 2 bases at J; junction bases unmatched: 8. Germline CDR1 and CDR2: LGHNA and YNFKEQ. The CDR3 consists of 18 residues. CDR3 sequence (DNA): TGTGCCAGCAGCCAAGGGGGACTAGCGGGACGACGTCCCTACGAGCAGTACTTC. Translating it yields CASSQGGLAGRRPYEQYF.

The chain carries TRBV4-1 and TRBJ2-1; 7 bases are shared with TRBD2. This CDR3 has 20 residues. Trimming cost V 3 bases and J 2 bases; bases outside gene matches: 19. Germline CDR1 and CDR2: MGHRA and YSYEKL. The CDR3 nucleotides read TGCGCCAGCAGCCATAGAGGGGCTAGCGGCCCGCCCGTGCCCTACAATGAGCAGTTCTTC. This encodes CASSHRGASGPPVPYNEQFF.

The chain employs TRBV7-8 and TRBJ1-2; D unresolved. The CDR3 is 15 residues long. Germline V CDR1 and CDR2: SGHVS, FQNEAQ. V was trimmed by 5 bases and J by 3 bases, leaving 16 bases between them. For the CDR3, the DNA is TGTGCCAGCAGCACCATCTCGACACTCTACTATGGCTACACCTTC. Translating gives CASSTISTLYYGYTF.

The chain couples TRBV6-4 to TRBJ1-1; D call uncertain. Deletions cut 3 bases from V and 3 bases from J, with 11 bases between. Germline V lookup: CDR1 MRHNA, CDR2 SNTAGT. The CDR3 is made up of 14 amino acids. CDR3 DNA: TGTGCCAGCAGTGAAGAGGGAGGAGACACTGAAGCTTTCTTT. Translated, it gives CASSEEGGDTEAFF.

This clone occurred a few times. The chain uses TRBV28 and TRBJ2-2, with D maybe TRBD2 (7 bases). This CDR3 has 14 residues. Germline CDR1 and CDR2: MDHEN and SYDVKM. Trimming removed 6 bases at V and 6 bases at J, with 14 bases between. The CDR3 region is CASRWGRESGELFF. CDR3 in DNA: TGTGCCAGCAGATGGGGGCGGGAGTCCGGGGAGCTGTTTTTT.

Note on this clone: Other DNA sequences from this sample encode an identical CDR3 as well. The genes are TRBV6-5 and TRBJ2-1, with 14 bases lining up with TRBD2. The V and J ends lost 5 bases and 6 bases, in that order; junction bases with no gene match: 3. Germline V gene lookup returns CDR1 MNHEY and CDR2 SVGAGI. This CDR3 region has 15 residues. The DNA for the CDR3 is TGTGCCAGCAGTCGACTAGCGGGAGGGCCCAATGAGCAGTTCTTC. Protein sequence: CASSRLAGGPNEQFF.

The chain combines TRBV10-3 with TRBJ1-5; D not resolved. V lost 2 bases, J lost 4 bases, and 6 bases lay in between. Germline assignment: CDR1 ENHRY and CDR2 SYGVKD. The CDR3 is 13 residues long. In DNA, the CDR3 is TGTGCCATCAGTGAGCCAGGAAATCAGCCCCAGCATTTT. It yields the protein CAISEPGNQPQHF.

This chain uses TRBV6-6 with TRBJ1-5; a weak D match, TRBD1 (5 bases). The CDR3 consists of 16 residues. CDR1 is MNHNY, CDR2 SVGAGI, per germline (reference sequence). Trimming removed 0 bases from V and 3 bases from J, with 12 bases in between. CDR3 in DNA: TGTGCCAGCAGTTACTCCCAGCCAGGGTCCAATCAGCCCCAGCATTTT. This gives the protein CASSYSQPGSNQPQHF.

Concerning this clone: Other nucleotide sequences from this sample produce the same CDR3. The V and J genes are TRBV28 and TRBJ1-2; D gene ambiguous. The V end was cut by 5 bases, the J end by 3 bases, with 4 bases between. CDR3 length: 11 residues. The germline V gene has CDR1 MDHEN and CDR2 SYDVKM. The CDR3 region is CASSRDYGYTF. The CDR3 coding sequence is TGTGCCAGCAGTAGAGACTATGGCTACACCTTC.

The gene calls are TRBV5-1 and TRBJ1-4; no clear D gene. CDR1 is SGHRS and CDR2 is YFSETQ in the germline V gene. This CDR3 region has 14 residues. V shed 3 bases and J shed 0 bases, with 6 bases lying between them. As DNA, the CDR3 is TGCGCCAGCAGCTCAGATACAACTAATGAAAAACTGTTTTTT. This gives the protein CASSSDTTNEKLFF. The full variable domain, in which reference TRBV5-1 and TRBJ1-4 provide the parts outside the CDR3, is KAGVTQTPRYLIKTRGQQVTLSCSPISGHRSVSWYQQTPGQGLQFLFEYFSETQRNKGNFPGRFSGRQFSNSRSEMNVSTLELGDSALYLCASSSDTTNEKLFFGSGTQLSVL.

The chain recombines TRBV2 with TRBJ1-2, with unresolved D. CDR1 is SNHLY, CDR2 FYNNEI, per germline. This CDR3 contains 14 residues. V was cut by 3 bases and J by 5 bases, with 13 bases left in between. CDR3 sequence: CASSEFNTEYGYTF. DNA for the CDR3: TGTGCCAGCAGTGAGTTCAATACGGAGTATGGCTACACCTTC.

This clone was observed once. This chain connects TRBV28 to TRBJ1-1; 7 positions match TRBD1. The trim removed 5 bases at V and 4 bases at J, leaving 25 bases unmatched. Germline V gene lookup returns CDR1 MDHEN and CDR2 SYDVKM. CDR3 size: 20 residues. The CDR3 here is CASSLWTGTRAWFVGTEAFF. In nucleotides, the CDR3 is TGTGCCAGCAGTCTCTGGACAGGAACCCGCGCCTGGTTTGTCGGCACTGAAGCTTTCTTT.

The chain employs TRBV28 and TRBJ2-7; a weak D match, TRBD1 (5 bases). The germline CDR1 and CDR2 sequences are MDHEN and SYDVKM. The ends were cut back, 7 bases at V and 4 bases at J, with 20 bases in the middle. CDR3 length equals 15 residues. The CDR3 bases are TGTGCCAGCACCCGCCGGGCAGGGTACCCTTACGAGCAGTACTTC. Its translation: CASTRRAGYPYEQYF.

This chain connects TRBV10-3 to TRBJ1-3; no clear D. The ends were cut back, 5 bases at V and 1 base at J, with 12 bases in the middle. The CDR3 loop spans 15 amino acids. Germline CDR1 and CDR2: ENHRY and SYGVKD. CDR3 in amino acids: CAISSTIASGNTIYF. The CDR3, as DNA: TGTGCCATCAGTTCAACGATAGCGTCTGGAAACACCATATATTTT.